This T cell receptor beta chain was identified during a study of shared clonotypes between healthy human individuals. Study-level findings and limits: Rarefaction showed sorted-subset sequencing was incomplete despite large depth. Naive CD4 clonotypes were shared across a few donors at 4.5% to 6%. Shared clonotypes across all four donors exceeded non-shared ones in generation probability.

The run depth of the assay was deep. Repertoires were generated with immunoSEQ multiplex PCR, while TCRdb's copy carries only in-frame clones and drops some. The sample holds about 730,000 clones, roughly 72% seen once. Trimming cost V 2 bases and J 0 bases, with 8 bases left between them. The length of the CDR3 is 14 residues. Germline CDR1 SQVTM, CDR2 ANQGSEA. To note about this clone: Its antigen is unidentified.

The clonotype was recovered from a woman under 40 in good health. The sample taken for sequencing was memory CD4+ T cells sorted from blood. The subset here: CD45RA-negative fraction. The chain recombines TRBV29-1 with TRBJ2-1; perhaps TRBD2 as D (6 bases). The DNA for the CDR3 is TGCAGCGTTGAACGGGGGAGCTCCTACAATGAGCAGTTCTTC. Residues: CSVERGSSYNEQFF.